This TCR beta chain stems from a study of glioma-infiltrating T cells (dated by TCRdb to the mid-2010s). For the wider study: Low-grade gliomas were represented by WHO grade II oligodendrogliomas or astrocytomas, and glioblastomas were represented by WHO grade IV tumors that were sampled at initial rather than recurrent diagnosis. Glioma patients received dexamethasone for six or fewer days before surgery. The sequencing target for blood libraries was roughly 4- to 10-fold coverage of roughly 980,000 peripheral T cells. Glioma tissue, non-neoplastic brain tissue and matched peripheral blood mononuclear cells were used as sources from which TCR alpha- and beta-chain repertoires were sequenced. Each tissue-infiltrating repertoire was compared with the same patient's peripheral blood repertoire to measure divergence between tissue and blood T-cell populations. Three low-grade glioma patients, roughly eight primary glioblastoma patients, and three non-glioma patients who contributed non-neoplastic brain tissue made up the paired cohort.

The iRepertoire nested amplicon-rescue multiplex PCR (arm-PCR) platform was used to amplify TCR alpha and beta CDR3 regions from RNA. The input for one-step reverse transcription and amplification was about 100-400 ng of tissue mRNA or PBMC total RNA. Following bead purification, Illumina adapters were added by a secondary multiplex PCR, and the libraries were gel-purified between 200 and 400 bp. The libraries contained internal 6-nucleotide barcodes that were used for demultiplexing. Libraries were sequenced on an Illumina MiSeq with 2x220 or 2x250 nucleotide paired-end reads. For the original study's pipeline: Paired reads were merged using FLASH 1.2.11 and were aligned to the GRCh37 human genome using BWA-MEM, after which TRA and TRB reads were extracted. An IMGT-derived reference of cassette sequences and CDR3 motifs, with pseudogenes included, was used for V and J assignment. Reads were translated in three frames, and productive CDR3s were defined as those with a C...FGXG motif and no stop codons. A clonotype was defined as a unique combination of a V-J cassette pair and a CDR3 amino acid sequence. Filtering of reads was based on Hamming distance, with the threshold set by the sequence error rate of each sample in mapped regions. The public reads were reanalyzed by TCRdb: fastp trimming at Q25, MiXCR alignment, in-frame beta chains only. Here each entry gathers all rows of one CDR3 protein and keeps the most common genes and DNA. Here the V and J calls rest on TCRdb's processing, not on the authors' analysis. The sample contains 400,000 or so distinct CDR3 sequences, more than 35% of them found a single time. Jointly, the top ten make up 12% of the sample.

Broader findings and caveats from the paper: Tissue and blood shared very few CDR3 sequences, a result attributed to high CDR3 diversity and limited sampling. VJ-independent divergence between tissue and blood was below expectation in non-neoplastic patients but above expectation in all gliomas, especially low-grade gliomas. Patients with low tissue-blood divergence were marked by a signature set of shared blood CDR3 motifs, and that set was depleted in highly divergent patients. Group comparisons rested on small numbers: three non-neoplastic, three low-grade glioma and seven or eight glioblastoma patients.

Surgical brain or tumor specimens were cryofrozen in liquid nitrogen immediately after resection, and peripheral blood cells were collected concurrently. V is reduced by 0 bases and J by 0 bases, leaving a spacing of 12 bases between them. The CDR3 starts with the cysteine, ends with the phenylalanine, and has 17 residues. Only CDR3 DNA is held: 51 bases, read in frame from base 1. CDR1 and CDR2 are read off the germline V gene as SGHTA and FQGNSA. This clonotype showed up just a few times. The clone's antigen remains unknown. Base qualities are not recorded, but no much larger clone differs from it by a single base.

The TCR originated in a human donor with low-grade glioma or glioblastoma, undergoing nonglioma brain surgery, or in good health (not recorded which). The sequencing input was glioma tissue, nonneoplastic brain tissue, or PBMCs (not recorded which). The chain joins TRBV7-2 to TRBJ1-5, and possibly TRBD1, on 5 matching bases. The bases are TGTGCCAGCAGCTTAGCGCGGGACCCTGGTAGCAATCAGCCCCAGCATTTT. Translated, this is CASSLARDPGSNQPQHF.